Below, 30 T cell receptor beta chains from the same sample are listed, as sequenced in a study of CD8 T cells in ankylosing spondylitis. MiXCR, run by TCRdb on the 5' RACE reads, gives a single entry per CDR3 protein. The sample consists of about 150,000 distinct CDR3 sequences, around 45% of them appearing once. The sequenced material came from synovial fluid, either unsorted or a sorted T cell fraction (not recorded which). The receptors stem from a male donor with ankylosing spondylitis.

This clonotype was detected ten times or more. The V and J genes are TRBV4-2 and TRBJ2-5, with 8 nucleotides matching TRBD2. CDR3 length: 15 amino acids. CDR1 is LGHNA, CDR2 YNFKEQ, per germline. Trimming removed 0 bases from V and 1 base from J; junction bases left unmatched: 1. DNA for the CDR3: TGTGCCAGCAGCCAAGATCGGGGGGGCCAAGAGACCCAGTACTTC. Amino acid sequence: CASSQDRGGQETQYF.

The chain uses TRBV2 and TRBJ2-1; 10 bases are a match to TRBD2. Germline V gene sequence: CDR1 SNHLY, CDR2 FYNNEI. This CDR3 region has 15 residues. With 5 bases clipped from V and 6 bases from J, the junction kept 7 bases outside the gene matches. The CDR3 nucleotides read TGTGCCAGCAGTACCAGCGGGGGGGCCCTCAATGAGCAGTTCTTC. Its translation: CASSTSGGALNEQFF.

The gene calls are TRBV3-1 and TRBJ2-7, with 10 bases aligning to TRBD2. The CDR3 sequence is 16 residues long. V gave up 4 bases and J gave up 2 bases; unmatched junction bases: 8. The germline V gene has CDR1 LGHDT and CDR2 YNNKEL (reference sequence). CDR3 region: CASSPHVSGRTYEQYF. The CDR3 coding sequence is TGTGCCAGCAGCCCCCATGTTAGCGGGAGGACCTACGAGCAGTACTTC.

This clonotype was observed a few times. The chain couples TRBV4-2 to TRBJ2-2, with D unclear. The CDR3 spans 15 residues. Looked up from germline, CDR1 is LGHNA and CDR2 is YNFKEQ. Trimming stripped 3 bases from V and 4 bases from J, with 12 bases between. The DNA of the CDR3 is TGTGCCAGCAGCCAGAGCGCGACACCCACCGGGGAGCTGTTTTTT. Protein product: CASSQSATPTGELFF.

The CDR3 here is CATRSGTTDTQYF. Here the CDR3 DNA reads TGTGCCACCAGGTCGGGAACCACAGATACGCAGTATTTT. The rearrangement uses TRBV15 and TRBJ2-3; a possible D gene is TRBD2 (5 bases). The CDR3 has 13 residues. V lost 6 bases, J lost 2 bases, and 9 bases lay in between. The germline V gene encodes CDR1 LNHNV and CDR2 YYDKDF (reference sequence).

This clonotype was found many times. The chain couples TRBV12-3 or TRBV12-4 to TRBJ1-6; 7 nucleotides agree with TRBD1. Trimming cost V 4 bases and J 7 bases; bases outside gene matches: 4. The CDR3 is 14 amino acids. In DNA, the CDR3 is TGTGCCAGCAGTTGGACAGGCCTAAATTCACCCCTCCACTTT. Amino acid sequence: CASSWTGLNSPLHF.

This clonotype came up a few times. The J gene is TRBJ2-3, the V gene TRBV7-9, with a tentative D call TRBD2 (5 bases). The V end was cut by 5 bases, the J end by 0 bases, with 12 bases between. CDR1 and CDR2 (germline): SEHNR, FQNEAQ (reference sequence). The CDR3 covers 15 residues. The CDR3 loop reads CASSAAGISTDTQYF. CDR3 DNA sequence: TGTGCCAGCAGCGCTGCCGGGATTAGCACAGATACGCAGTATTTT.

The rearrangement links TRBV7-9 to TRBJ1-2; 7 bases match TRBD1. The V segment lost 1 base and the J segment 7 bases; nucleotides outside the gene matches: 3. In germline, CDR1 is SEHNR, CDR2 FQNEAQ (reference sequence). The CDR3 sequence is 13 residues long. This CDR3 reads CASSLDRGIGYTF. The CDR3 DNA reads as TGTGCCAGCAGCTTAGACAGGGGAATTGGCTACACCTTC.

The chain uses TRBV7-6 and TRBJ1-3, with TRBD1 as a possible D gene (6 bases). This CDR3 spans 16 amino acids. Trimming shortened V by 2 bases and J by 0 bases, and 11 bases separated the two germline ends. Germline CDR1 and CDR2: SGHVS and FNYEAQ. Here the CDR3 DNA reads TGTGCCAGCAGCTTACGGTGGGACAACTCTGGAAACACCATATATTTT. Its translation is CASSLRWDNSGNTIYF.

The V and J genes are TRBV5-5 and TRBJ2-3; 12 bases map to TRBD2. The CDR3 is 16 residues long. The germline V gene has CDR1 SGHKS and CDR2 YYEKEE (reference sequence). Trimming took 4 bases from V and 5 from J; bases not matched to a gene: 8. CDR3 region: CASSAKTSGSVDTQYF. The CDR3 coding sequence is TGTGCCAGCAGCGCCAAGACTAGCGGGAGTGTAGATACGCAGTATTTT.

V is TRBV20-1 and J is TRBJ2-3; 9 bases line up with TRBD2. The V and J ends lost 3 bases and 0 bases, in that order; junction bases with no gene match: 13. Germline-derived CDR1 and CDR2 are DFQATT and SNEGSKA (reference sequence). The CDR3 contains 18 residues. The CDR3, as DNA: TGCAGTGCTAGTGGGCTCCCTAGCGGGACGGCGAGCACAGATACGCAGTATTTT. It specifies CSASGLPSGTASTDTQYF.

The CDR3 region is CASSLIGQANEQFF. The CDR3 coding sequence is TGTGCCAGCAGCTTAATAGGACAAGCCAATGAGCAGTTCTTC. The chain employs TRBV7-3 and TRBJ2-1; the D gene is possibly TRBD1 (5 bases). The CDR3 runs 14 residues. The germline V gene has CDR1 SGHTA and CDR2 FQGTGA. The V end lost 1 base, the J end lost 6 bases, and 10 bases lay between the germline ends.

The CDR3 DNA reads TGTGCCGCGGGAAGGGGCACTGAAGCTTTCTTT. Its translation: CAAGRGTEAFF. J is TRBJ1-1 and V is TRBV7-9; D is possibly TRBD1 (5 bases). The V end lost 11 bases, the J end lost 4 bases, and 11 bases lay between the germline ends. The CDR3 totals 11 residues. Germline V CDR1 and CDR2: SEHNR, FQNEAQ (reference sequence).

This clonotype has more than one count but fewer than ten. The CDR3 loop reads CASSLLAYETQYF. CDR3 DNA: TGTGCCAGCAGTTTGTTGGCTTATGAGACCCAGTACTTC. The chain has TRBV28 and TRBJ2-5; D call uncertain. V was clipped by 3 bases and J by 5 bases, with 10 bases between them. The germline V gene encodes CDR1 MDHEN and CDR2 SYDVKM. The CDR3 extends over 13 amino acids.

This chain connects TRBV12-3 or TRBV12-4 to TRBJ1-6; D possibly corresponds to TRBD1 (5 bases). Trimming left V 0 bases short and J 8 bases short, with 11 bases between. The CDR3 is 15 amino acids. CDR3 sequence: CASSLAGRRDSPLHF. The CDR3 DNA follows: TGTGCCAGCAGTTTAGCGGGGCGCAGGGATTCACCCCTCCACTTT.

This chain uses TRBV25-1 with TRBJ2-7; D remains unclear. The V gene lost 8 bases and the J gene lost 0 bases, with 8 bases spanning the gap. The CDR3 length is 12 residues. Germline V gene lookup returns CDR1 MGHDK and CDR2 SYGVNS. The CDR3: CASGQISYEQYF. Written as DNA, the CDR3 is TGTGCCAGCGGGCAGATCTCCTACGAGCAGTACTTC.

V is TRBV20-1 and J is TRBJ1-1; tentatively, D is TRBD1 (5 bases). V was pared by 0 bases and J by 6 bases, with 14 bases between. Germline lookup yields CDR1 DFQATT and CDR2 SNEGSKA (reference sequence). This CDR3 has 14 amino acids. The CDR3 region is CSARDPGEGAEAFF. The CDR3 DNA reads TGCAGTGCTAGAGATCCCGGGGAAGGGGCTGAAGCTTTCTTT.

This clonotype was seen more than once but under ten times. The V call is TRBV15, the J call TRBJ2-2, with D uncertain. The CDR3 length is 16 residues. Germline CDR1 and CDR2: LNHNV and YYDKDF (reference sequence). The V end was cut by 3 bases, the J end by 0 bases, with 11 bases between. The CDR3 loop reads CATSRENDANTGELFF. The CDR3 DNA reads as TGTGCCACCAGCAGGGAAAACGACGCGAACACCGGGGAGCTGTTTTTT.

CDR3 amino acids: CASSIGVNSPDTQYF. In DNA, the CDR3 is TGTGCCAGTAGTATAGGGGTCAATTCCCCAGATACGCAGTATTTT. The chain couples TRBV19 to TRBJ2-3; D is unclear. Trimming left V 1 base short and J 4 bases short, with 12 bases between. Per germline, CDR1 LNHDA and CDR2 SQIVND (reference sequence). The CDR3 runs to 15 residues.

The chain combines TRBV7-8 with TRBJ1-3; 9 positions match TRBD1. The germline CDR1 and CDR2 sequences are SGHVS and FQNEAQ. This CDR3 is 20 amino acids long. Trimming cost V 5 bases and J 0 bases; bases outside gene matches: 17. CDR3 residues: CASSNPPDRGGPHSGNTIYF. The CDR3 nucleotides read TGTGCCAGCAGCAACCCCCCGGACAGGGGAGGTCCCCACTCTGGAAACACCATATATTTT.

The chain has TRBV5-6 and TRBJ2-5; D unclear. Germline CDR1 is SGHDT and CDR2 is YYEEEE. The CDR3 consists of 12 residues. The V end was cut by 4 bases, the J end by 4 bases, with 8 bases between. This CDR3 is CASSRARETQYF. Written as DNA, the CDR3 is TGTGCCAGCAGCCGGGCTCGAGAGACCCAGTACTTC.

The genes are TRBV12-3 or TRBV12-4 and TRBJ2-3, with D tentatively TRBD2 (6 bases). The CDR3 runs to 15 residues. V was clipped by 0 bases and J by 2 bases, with 9 bases between them. DNA of the CDR3: TGTGCCAGCAGTTTAGCGGGAGGTGTCACAGATACGCAGTATTTT. Translated: CASSLAGGVTDTQYF.

The J gene is TRBJ2-7, the V gene TRBV24-1; 7 bases match TRBD1. Trimming removed 4 bases from V and 0 bases from J; junction bases left unmatched: 5. This CDR3 contains 15 residues. The V gene's germline CDR1 is KGHDR and CDR2 SFDVKD. The CDR3 DNA is TGTGCCACCAGTGACGGGGACAGTAGCTCCTACGAGCAGTACTTC. It specifies CATSDGDSSSYEQYF.

This clonotype was picked up a small number of times. A much larger clone lies a single base off, so this may be a read error. The rearrangement uses TRBV27 and TRBJ2-1; TRBD2 agrees at 14 bases. Germline CDR1 and CDR2: MNHEY and SMNVEV (reference sequence). There are 15 residues in the CDR3. V gave up 5 bases and J gave up 7 bases; unmatched junction bases: 4. The CDR3 here is CASSHGTSGSNEQFF. The CDR3 bases are TGTGCCAGCAGTCACGGGACTAGCGGGAGTAATGAGCAGTTCTTC.

This chain connects TRBV20-1 to TRBJ2-3; no definite D call. Per the germline V gene, CDR1 is DFQATT and CDR2 is SNEGSKA (reference sequence). This CDR3 comprises 11 residues. The V end was cut by 4 bases, the J end by 5 bases, with 7 bases between. For the CDR3, the DNA is TGCAGTGCTACGACCCTAGATACGCAGTATTTT. Translating gives CSATTLDTQYF.

The rearrangement joins TRBV18 to TRBJ1-6; D call uncertain. Between the trimmed V and J ends, which lost 1 base and 0 bases, there was a span of 7 bases. The CDR3 covers 16 residues. Per germline, CDR1 KGHSH and CDR2 LQKENI. CDR3 region: CASSPRLSSYNSPLHF. For the CDR3, the DNA is TGTGCCAGCTCACCACGACTTAGCTCCTATAATTCACCCCTCCACTTT.

This chain connects TRBV21-1 to TRBJ1-1. TRBV21-1 is noted as a pseudogene. This CDR3 has 20 residues. The CDR3 nucleotides are TGTGCCAGCAGCAAAGATAGGAATTCTCCTAACCCTATTATGAACACTGAAGCTTTCTTT. Translation gives CASSKDRNSPNPIMNTEAFF.

The rearrangement joins TRBV7-3 to TRBJ1-1; 10 bases align to TRBD1. V was clipped by 4 bases and J by 5 bases; unmatched bases: 4. From germline, CDR1 is SGHTA and CDR2 FQGTGA. The CDR3 has 14 residues. The CDR3 loop is CASSSTGGGTEAFF. The CDR3 DNA reads TGTGCCAGCAGCTCGACAGGGGGCGGGACTGAAGCTTTCTTT.

The rearrangement uses TRBV6-2 or TRBV6-3 and TRBJ2-7, with D perhaps given as TRBD1 or TRBD2 (5 bases each). From germline, CDR1 is MNHEY and CDR2 SVGEGT. The CDR3 sequence is 15 residues long. The V end was cut by 8 bases, the J end by 2 bases, with 19 bases between. CDR3 region: CASDGGQGPPYEQYF. The CDR3 DNA sequence: TGTGCCAGCGATGGGGGTCAGGGACCTCCCTACGAGCAGTACTTC.

This clonotype was observed a single time. The J gene is TRBJ1-1, the V gene TRBV3-1; no clear D. Per the germline V gene, CDR1 is LGHDT and CDR2 is YNNKEL (reference sequence). This CDR3 has 13 amino acids. Trimming removed 1 base from V and 9 bases from J, with 12 bases in between. In nucleotides, the CDR3 is TGTGCCAGCAGCCAAGTGGTTGCAGGACAAGCTTTCTTT. Encoded protein: CASSQVVAGQAFF.